The clone carrying this TCR beta chain was seen more than once but under ten times. Its antigen is not identified. The data were taken from a study of CD8 T cells in Susac syndrome. About 0.5 to 1 ug RNA was reverse transcribed with random hexamers. By means of immunoSEQ multiplex PCR, TCR beta CDR3 spanning 54 Vbeta and 13 Jbeta underwent amplification. TCRdb independently ran MiXCR on the immunoSEQ multiplex PCR reads; one entry per CDR3 protein. The table includes 400,000 to 550,000 distinct CDR3 sequences, approximately 85% detected once. The T cells that were sequenced for TCR beta were CD8+ and CD4+ cells from blood. Patients with stable or active relapsing-remitting disease, all of them treatment-naive, made up the multiple sclerosis controls. Study results and limitations: The number of individuals included in the study's TCR sequencing and HLA analysis was acknowledged as relatively small.

Germline values: CDR1 MNHEY, CDR2 SVGAGI. Trimming at V came to 4 bases and at J to 2 bases, leaving 22 bases not matched to a gene. This CDR3 region has 20 residues. The specimen sequenced was CD8+ T cells from PBMCs. This sequence joins TRBV6-5 and TRBJ2-7; 8 bases are a match to TRBD1. This receptor was obtained from a human donor with multiple sclerosis. CDR3: CASSLRGGRTGWLWPYEQYF. DNA of the CDR3: TGTGCCAGCAGTTTACGGGGTGGGAGGACAGGGTGGTTGTGGCCCTACGAGCAGTACTTC.